The rows below give T cell receptor beta chains drawn from one sample of a study of regulatory and conventional T cells in RAG deficiency. Generated by immunoSEQ multiplex PCR, the TCRdb table keeps only in-frame clones and is missing some. The table records more than 9,500 clones, approximately 93% of them present only once. The same sample was also studied in work on regulatory T cells.

Material for sequencing was CD4+ effector T cells sorted from blood. All receptors derive from a human donor in good health. Both conserved end residues are part of each CDR3. Fields, in order: J gene, clone size, V gene, D gene, CDR3 DNA, CDR3 protein. A D gene is named only where the DNA matches it firmly. A row's size may be missing; if present it is once, few, many or a size class.

J gene: TRBJ1-1; clone size: -; V gene: TRBV9; D gene: -; CDR3 DNA: TGTGCCAGCAGCGGGTCCCGTTGGGCAGGAGAGAACACTGAAGCTTTCTTT; CDR3 protein: CASSGSRWAGENTEAFF
J gene: TRBJ1-2; clone size: once; V gene: TRBV14; D gene: -; CDR3 DNA: TGTGCCAGCAGCCAAGATAACGACAAGCGCTATGGCTACACCTTC; CDR3 protein: CASSQDNDKRYGYTF
J gene: TRBJ2-4; clone size: -; V gene: TRBV7-6; D gene: TRBD2; CDR3 DNA: TGTGCCAATCACAGACTAGCGCGTGACCTAGCCAAAAACATTCAGTACTTC; CDR3 protein: CANHRLARDLAKNIQYF
J gene: TRBJ1-4; clone size: -; V gene: TRBV5-6; D gene: -; CDR3 DNA: TGTGCCAGCAGCTTGTTTGAAGAGGAAAAACTGTTTTTT; CDR3 protein: CASSLFEEEKLFF
J gene: TRBJ2-5; clone size: -; V gene: TRBV7-2; D gene: TRBD2; CDR3 DNA: TGTGCCAGCAGCTTGCAAGGGACTAGTACCACGGAGACCCAGTACTTC; CDR3 protein: CASSLQGTSTTETQYF
J gene: TRBJ1-6; clone size: few; V gene: TRBV4-1; D gene: -; CDR3 DNA: TGCGCCAGCAGCCAACAACAGGAAGGTTCACCCCTCCACTTT; CDR3 protein: CASSQQQEGSPLHF
J gene: TRBJ2-1; clone size: -; V gene: TRBV18; D gene: TRBD1; CDR3 DNA: TGTGCCAGCTCACGAAAAGATGGGGGACAGGTAATAAACAATGAGCAGTTCTTC; CDR3 protein: CASSRKDGGQVINNEQFF
J gene: TRBJ1-5; clone size: -; V gene: TRBV19; D gene: -; CDR3 DNA: TGTGCCAGCGATCATTTTAGCAATCAGCCCCAGCATTTT; CDR3 protein: CASDHFSNQPQHF
J gene: TRBJ1-2; clone size: -; V gene: TRBV6-4; D gene: -; CDR3 DNA: TGTGCCAGCAGTCACGGGGCAGGGTTTGGCTACACCTTC; CDR3 protein: CASSHGAGFGYTF
J gene: TRBJ2-7; clone size: -; V gene: TRBV7-2; D gene: -; CDR3 DNA: TGTGCCAGCAGCTTAATCTACGAGCAGTACTTC; CDR3 protein: CASSLIYEQYF
J gene: TRBJ2-7; clone size: -; V gene: TRBV28; D gene: -; CDR3 DNA: TGTGCCAGCAGTAGAGGGTACCGGGAAAACTACGAGCAGTACTTC; CDR3 protein: CASSRGYRENYEQYF